Shown below are 17 T cell receptor beta chains from a single sample sequenced in a study of Tregs in tolerant kidney transplant recipients. Assay used: immunoSEQ multiplex PCR; TCRdb lists only in-frame clones, some missing. This table has under 300,000 clones, around 82% appearing once. The source material was CD4+ T cells from blood. Every receptor here comes from a human donor in good health.

About this clone: One junction end disagrees with the germline gene, perhaps due to a read error. The sample carries other DNA sequences with the same CDR3. J is TRBJ2-5 and V is TRBV14; D is perhaps TRBD1 or TRBD2 (5 bases each). Germline values: CDR1 SGHDN, CDR2 FVKESK. The CDR3 has 13 amino acids. In nucleotides, the CDR3 is TGTGCTAGCAGCCAAGGGGACCTCAGGACCCAGTACTTC. Amino acids: CASSQGDLRTQYF.

This sequence joins TRBV12-5 and TRBJ2-7; D is possibly TRBD2 (6 bases). CDR1 is LGHNT, CDR2 FRNRAP, per germline. V gave up 8 bases and J gave up 3 bases, with 14 bases separating them. The CDR3 runs 13 residues. The CDR3 nucleotides read TGTGCTAGTTCCCCCCGCGGGGTCTACGAGCAGTACTTC. Translation: CASSPRGVYEQYF.

The chain is built from TRBV19 and TRBJ2-1, with TRBD2 matching 14 bases. The CDR3 is made up of 18 amino acids. V was clipped by 4 bases and J by 3 bases; unmatched bases: 8. Per germline, CDR1 LNHDA and CDR2 SQIVND (reference sequence). Here the CDR3 reads CASSNGGLAGVGYNEQFF. CDR3 nucleotides: TGTGCCAGTAGTAATGGGGGACTAGCGGGAGTGGGCTACAATGAGCAGTTCTTC.

This sequence joins TRBV25-1 and TRBJ2-2; 12 bases are a match to TRBD1. In germline, CDR1 is MGHDK, CDR2 SYGVNS. CDR3 length: 18 residues. V lost 2 bases, J lost 6 bases, and 10 bases stayed unmatched. The CDR3 DNA follows: TGTGCCAGCAGTGAACCCACCCCGGGACAGGGGGCGCCCGGGGAGCTGTTTTTT. Residues: CASSEPTPGQGAPGELFF. The variable domain in full, completed from reference TRBV25-1 and TRBJ2-2, reads EADIYQTPRYLVIGTGKKITLECSQTMGHDKMYWYQQDPGMELHLIHYSYGVNSTEKGDLSSESTVSRIRTEHFPLTLESARPSHTSQYLCASSEPTPGQGAPGELFFGEGSRLTVL.

The chain uses TRBV19 and TRBJ2-3; the D gene is possibly TRBD2 (7 bases). Germline CDR1 and CDR2: LNHDA and SQIVND (reference sequence). This CDR3 spans 17 amino acids. Trimming shortened V by 4 bases and J by 2 bases, and 19 bases separated the two germline ends. This CDR3 reads CASSRVGGGPSTDTQYF. In nucleotides, the CDR3 is TGTGCCAGTAGTAGGGTAGGGGGGGGCCCTTCCACAGATACGCAGTATTTT.

The chain recombines TRBV4-2 with TRBJ1-4, with a tentative D call TRBD1 (5 bases). CDR3 length equals 14 residues. Trimming took 1 base from V and 7 from J, leaving 10 bases between them. CDR1 is LGHNA and CDR2 is YNFKEQ in the germline V gene. CDR3: CASSQVRGTEKLFF. For the CDR3, the DNA is TGTGCCAGCAGCCAAGTGAGGGGAACTGAAAAACTGTTTTTT.

J is TRBJ1-5 and V is TRBV7-2; weak D call: TRBD1 (5 bases). This CDR3 has 15 residues. Germline V CDR1 and CDR2: SGHTA, FQGNSA. V gave up 1 base and J gave up 2 bases, with 9 bases separating them. In DNA, the CDR3 is TGTGCCAGCAGCTTAGTGGTAGGGGGCAATCAGCCCCAGCATTTT. It is translated as CASSLVVGGNQPQHF. Together with reference TRBV7-2 and TRBJ1-5, the CDR3 gives the full variable domain: GAGVSQSPSNKVTEKGKDVELRCDPISGHTALYWYRQSLGQGLEFLIYFQGNSAPDKSGLPSDRFSAERTGGSVSTLTIQRTQQEDSAVYLCASSLVVGGNQPQHFGDGTRLSIL.

The sample holds a few counts of this clone. V usage is TRBV5-1 and J usage is TRBJ2-7, with 8 bases fitting TRBD1. With V trimmed by 4 bases and J by 7 bases, 10 bases remained unmatched. The CDR3 has 14 residues. CDR1 SGHRS and CDR2 YFSETQ come from the germline V gene. CDR3 sequence: CASSGGQAFGEQYF. CDR3 coding DNA: TGCGCCAGCAGCGGGGGACAGGCGTTCGGGGAGCAGTACTTC. Drawing the rest from reference TRBV5-1 and TRBJ2-7, the complete variable domain is KAGVTQTPRYLIKTRGQQVTLSCSPISGHRSVSWYQQTPGQGLQFLFEYFSETQRNKGNFPGRFSGRQFSNSRSEMNVSTLELGDSALYLCASSGGQAFGEQYFGPGTRLTVT.

This clone was seen a few times. This rearrangement joins TRBV10-2 to TRBJ1-1; 7 nucleotides align to TRBD1. Germline assignment: CDR1 WSHSY and CDR2 SAAADI. The CDR3 length is 16 residues. The junction had 13 bases not matched to a gene; V was cut back by 6 bases and J by 3 bases. The CDR3: CASSTDRQGRDTEAFF. CDR3 coding DNA: TGCGCCAGCAGCACGGATAGACAGGGACGGGACACTGAAGCTTTCTTT.

For the CDR3, the DNA is TGTGCCAGCAGCGTAGCTTTTGCGAGCGGAAACACCGGGGAGCTGTTTTTT. Protein: CASSVAFASGNTGELFF. The chain uses TRBV9 and TRBJ2-2; tentatively, D is TRBD2 (5 bases). The V end lost 0 bases, the J end lost 2 bases, and 14 bases lay between the germline ends. CDR1 SGDLS and CDR2 YYNGEE come from the germline V gene. This CDR3 contains 17 residues.

J is TRBJ2-1 and V is TRBV19, with 9 nucleotides matching TRBD2. The CDR3 loop spans 17 amino acids. With 3 bases clipped from V and 7 bases from J, the junction kept 13 bases outside the gene matches. Germline V gene sequence: CDR1 LNHDA, CDR2 SQIVND (reference sequence). The CDR3 reads CASSMASGGLYGNEQFF. As DNA, the CDR3 is TGTGCCAGTAGTATGGCCAGCGGGGGGCTTTATGGGAATGAGCAGTTCTTC.

CDR3 sequence: CASSPQGAEHTDTQYF. DNA for the CDR3: TGCGCCAGCAGCCCCCAGGGGGCGGAGCACACAGATACGCAGTATTTT. The chain carries TRBV5-1 and TRBJ2-3; 8 positions agree with TRBD1. With V trimmed by 4 bases and J by 2 bases, 9 bases remained unmatched. This CDR3 is 16 amino acids long. Germline lookup yields CDR1 SGHRS and CDR2 YFSETQ.

This chain joins TRBV5-1 and TRBJ1-1; D possibly corresponds to TRBD1 (5 bases). Germline values: CDR1 SGHRS, CDR2 YFSETQ. Trimming shortened V by 2 bases and J by 0 bases, and 8 bases separated the two germline ends. The CDR3 sequence is 14 residues long. The CDR3 DNA sequence: TGCGCCAGCAGCTTATCAGGGTTGAACACTGAAGCTTTCTTT. Amino acid sequence: CASSLSGLNTEAFF.

V usage is TRBV4-1 and J usage is TRBJ2-1; D is unresolved. Trimming took off 4 bases at V and 4 bases at J, with 20 bases between the two ends. CDR1 and CDR2 from the germline V gene are MGHRA and YSYEKL. The CDR3 runs 17 residues. The CDR3 coding sequence is TGCGCCAGCAGCCTAGGCCCGTTTAGTGGGATTTACAATGAGCAGTTCTTC. Translated, it gives CASSLGPFSGIYNEQFF.

This rearrangement joins TRBV6-5 to TRBJ1-3; unclear D gene. V dropped 0 bases and J dropped 0 bases, with 6 bases sitting between them. The CDR3 totals 15 residues. From germline, CDR1 is MNHEY and CDR2 SVGAGI. The CDR3 nucleotides read TGTGCCAGCAGTTACTCAGCCAGCTCTGGAAACACCATATATTTT. Amino acids: CASSYSASSGNTIYF.

The rearrangement uses TRBV15 and TRBJ2-3; D call uncertain. CDR1 and CDR2 (germline): LNHNV, YYDKDF (reference sequence). The CDR3 runs 12 residues. The germline V and J ends were trimmed by 4 bases and 6 bases, with 8 bases remaining between them. Written as DNA, the CDR3 is TGTGCCACCAGCATTAGTCTCGATACGCAGTATTTT. It specifies CATSISLDTQYF.

CDR3 protein: CASSYESGTQETQYF. Written as DNA, the CDR3 is TGTGCCAGCAGTTACGAAAGCGGGACCCAAGAGACCCAGTACTTC. The rearrangement links TRBV6-6 to TRBJ2-5; 7 bases are shared with TRBD2. CDR1 is MNHNY, CDR2 SVGAGI, per germline (reference sequence). V lost 2 bases and J lost 1; bases outside the gene matches: 4. The CDR3 extends over 15 amino acids.